The 24 T cell receptor beta chains presented below share a single source sample, sequenced in a study of cytomegalovirus exposure and HLA in healthy donors. TCRdb's copy holds only in-frame clones and misses some; the assay was immunoSEQ multiplex PCR. The table records 150,000 to 200,000 clones, approximately 86% of them present only once. Specimen: PBMCs. All receptors derive from a young man in good health and CMV-seropositive.

The chain uses TRBV25-1 and TRBJ1-3; D gene ambiguous. The CDR3 covers 14 residues. Trimming removed 4 bases at V and 4 bases at J, with 11 bases between. Germline assignment: CDR1 MGHDK and CDR2 SYGVNS. The CDR3 bases are TGTGCCAGCAGTGGGCTGACAAGCGGAAACACCATATATTTT. It specifies CASSGLTSGNTIYF.

CDR3: CASSLVAGFYEQYF. CDR3 coding DNA: TGTGCCAGCAGCTTAGTGGCGGGATTCTACGAGCAGTACTTC. V and J are TRBV7-8 and TRBJ2-7; a weak D match, TRBD2 (6 bases). Trimming stripped 1 base from V and 3 bases from J, with 10 bases between. CDR1 and CDR2 (germline): SGHVS, FQNEAQ. The CDR3 length is 14 residues.

This rearrangement joins TRBV6-6 to TRBJ2-1; a possible D gene is TRBD2 (6 bases). Looked up from germline, CDR1 is MNHNY and CDR2 is SVGAGI (reference sequence). The CDR3 totals 15 residues. Trimming shortened V by 6 bases and J by 6 bases, and 18 bases separated the two germline ends. The CDR3 DNA reads as TGTGCCAGCAGAAGGCCCTTGACTAGTGGCAATGAGCAGTTCTTC. This encodes CASRRPLTSGNEQFF.

This rearrangement joins TRBV10-3 to TRBJ2-7; 9 positions agree with TRBD1. CDR1 and CDR2 from the germline V gene are ENHRY and SYGVKD. The ends lost 10 bases at V and 11 bases at J; junction bases unmatched: 12. The CDR3 runs to 12 residues. The CDR3 here is CATRTGQGYEYF. DNA for the CDR3: TGTGCCACCAGAACTGGACAGGGGTATGAGTACTTC.

V usage is TRBV7-9 and J usage is TRBJ2-1; 8 bases map to TRBD1. The CDR3 runs to 14 residues. J lost 5 bases, V lost 4 bases, and 4 bases had no gene match. Germline CDR1 is SEHNR and CDR2 is FQNEAQ (reference sequence). The chain's CDR3 is CASSSTGGNNEQFF. Here the CDR3 DNA reads TGTGCCAGCAGCTCAACAGGGGGTAACAATGAGCAGTTCTTC.

This rearrangement joins TRBV4-3 to TRBJ2-3, with TRBD2 as a possible D gene (5 bases). Germline values: CDR1 LGHNA, CDR2 YSLEER. With 4 bases removed from V and 0 bases from J, the gap between germline ends came to 8 bases. The CDR3 has 14 residues. DNA for the CDR3: TGCGCCAGCAGCCCCCGGGGTAGCACAGATACGCAGTATTTT. Protein: CASSPRGSTDTQYF.

The rearrangement uses TRBV7-2 and TRBJ2-4; D gene unclear. The CDR3 length is 11 residues. CDR1 and CDR2 (germline): SGHTA, FQGNSA. V was pared by 6 bases and J by 6 bases, with 6 bases between. The chain's CDR3 is CASSYVNIQYF. The CDR3, as DNA: TGTGCCAGCAGTTATGTAAACATTCAGTACTTC.

The chain links TRBV30 to TRBJ2-7; no clear D. CDR3 length equals 13 residues. CDR1 and CDR2 (germline): GTSNPN, SVGIG (reference sequence). V lost 4 bases and J lost 2, with 12 bases in between. The DNA of the CDR3 is TGTGCCTGGACACCTCCCAACACCTACGAGCAGTACTTC. Protein sequence: CAWTPPNTYEQYF.

This chain uses TRBV7-2 with TRBJ2-7; maybe TRBD2 (6 bases). V dropped 5 bases and J dropped 2 bases, with 19 bases sitting between them. CDR1 is SGHTA, CDR2 FQGNSA, per germline. This CDR3 spans 16 amino acids. Here the CDR3 reads CASSPRWQGGTYEQYF. The CDR3 nucleotides are TGTGCCAGCAGCCCGAGGTGGCAGGGAGGCACCTACGAGCAGTACTTC.

The CDR3 nucleotides read TGTGCCAGCAGTACTAGCGTCGATGAGCAGTTCTTC. Translated: CASSTSVDEQFF. The rearrangement links TRBV5-6 to TRBJ2-1, with 7 bases aligning to TRBD2. The V segment lost 5 bases and the J segment 8 bases; nucleotides outside the gene matches: 4. The CDR3 runs to 12 residues. The germline gives CDR1 SGHDT, CDR2 YYEEEE.

This clone was seen only a few times. V gene TRBV7-8 combines with J gene TRBJ1-2; D gene unclear. Trimming pared 3 bases from V and 2 bases from J, leaving 10 bases between. The CDR3 consists of 14 residues. Germline V lookup: CDR1 SGHVS, CDR2 FQNEAQ. CDR3 bases: TGTGCCAGCAGCTTGGTAACAGAAAACTATGGCTACACCTTC. Translation gives CASSLVTENYGYTF.

This rearrangement joins TRBV7-2 to TRBJ2-7, with D hard to call. Germline V gene lookup returns CDR1 SGHTA and CDR2 FQGNSA. The CDR3 extends over 16 amino acids. V lost 1 base and J lost 0, with 13 bases in between. CDR3: CASSLVSFQASYEQYF. The CDR3 nucleotides read TGTGCCAGCAGCTTAGTTAGTTTTCAGGCCTCCTACGAGCAGTACTTC.

The chain joins TRBV6-5 to TRBJ2-7; TRBD1 aligns across 8 bases. Per the germline V gene, CDR1 is MNHEY and CDR2 is SVGAGI. J lost 4 bases, V lost 5 bases, and 7 bases had no gene match. The CDR3 contains 14 residues. In nucleotides, the CDR3 is TGTGCCAGCAGTCGGGACAGGAGTGGGTACGAGCAGTACTTC. It translates to CASSRDRSGYEQYF.

The rearrangement links TRBV6-6 to TRBJ2-7; TRBD1 matches 9 bases. The trim removed 6 bases at V and 1 base at J, leaving 7 bases unmatched. CDR1 and CDR2 from the germline V gene are MNHNY and SVGAGI (reference sequence). The CDR3 has 15 residues. DNA for the CDR3: TGTGCCAGCAGCCCCGGACAGGGGCTTTCCTACGAGCAGTACTTC. It yields the protein CASSPGQGLSYEQYF.

The chain has TRBV4-1 and TRBJ1-2; 7 nucleotides match TRBD1. The CDR3 sequence is 15 residues long. Looked up from germline, CDR1 is MGHRA and CDR2 is YSYEKL. The trim removed 5 bases at V and 8 bases at J, leaving 14 bases unmatched. The CDR3 protein is CASSRPGQRPRGYTF. In DNA form, the CDR3 reads TGCGCCAGCAGCAGACCGGGACAGCGTCCTCGAGGCTACACCTTC.

This sequence joins TRBV19 and TRBJ2-5; D unclear. The germline gives CDR1 LNHDA, CDR2 SQIVND (reference sequence). This CDR3 is built from 13 residues. The V and J ends lost 3 bases and 1 base respectively, with 6 bases between them. This chain's CDR3 is CASSIAIQETQYF. The DNA for the CDR3 is TGTGCCAGTAGTATTGCTATCCAAGAGACCCAGTACTTC.

The rearrangement links TRBV5-6 to TRBJ2-5; possibly TRBD1 for D (6 bases). Germline V gene lookup returns CDR1 SGHDT and CDR2 YYEEEE. Trimming pared 4 bases from V and 5 bases from J, leaving 21 bases between. The CDR3 loop spans 16 amino acids. CDR3 bases: TGTGCCAGCAGCCTCACCGGAGACAGGCTCTGGGAGACCCAGTACTTC. Residues: CASSLTGDRLWETQYF. Together with reference TRBV5-6 and TRBJ2-5, the CDR3 gives the full variable domain: DAGVTQSPTHLIKTRGQQVTLRCSPKSGHDTVSWYQQALGQGPQFIFQYYEEEERQRGNFPDRFSGHQFPNYSSELNVNALLLGDSALYLCASSLTGDRLWETQYFGPGTRLLVL.

This chain connects TRBV7-2 to TRBJ2-7, with 9 bases that match TRBD1. Germline trimming cut 5 bases from V and 2 bases from J; bases unmatched to any gene: 4. Germline CDR1 and CDR2: SGHTA and FQGNSA. The CDR3 has 14 amino acids. The CDR3 region is CASSADRGTYEQYF. The CDR3 DNA reads TGTGCCAGCAGCGCTGACAGGGGGACCTACGAGCAGTACTTC.

V and J are TRBV6-5 and TRBJ1-1, with no clear D. The germline V and J ends were trimmed by 0 bases and 5 bases, with 10 bases remaining between them. Germline V gene sequence: CDR1 MNHEY, CDR2 SVGAGI. CDR3 length: 14 residues. The CDR3 protein is CASSYSGWRTEAFF. The CDR3 DNA reads TGTGCCAGCAGTTACTCGGGGTGGAGGACTGAAGCTTTCTTT.

This clone was recorded at least ten times. V and J are TRBV28 and TRBJ2-7, with TRBD1 identical over 12 bases. The CDR3 totals 14 residues. J gave up 9 bases and V 4 bases, and 7 bases lay outside the gene matches. Germline values: CDR1 MDHEN, CDR2 SYDVKM. The CDR3 DNA follows: TGTGCCAGCAGTTCCACCGGGACAGGGGGCGGGCAGTACTTC. This translates into CASSSTGTGGGQYF.

The J gene is TRBJ1-2, the V gene TRBV4-3; maybe TRBD1 (6 bases). V lost 0 bases and J lost 0, with 11 bases in between. The CDR3 loop spans 16 amino acids. Germline V lookup: CDR1 LGHNA, CDR2 YSLEER. This CDR3 reads CASSQDRGGANYGYTF. The DNA for the CDR3 is TGCGCCAGCAGCCAAGATAGGGGGGGGGCTAACTATGGCTACACCTTC.

The chain uses TRBV18 and TRBJ1-1; D call uncertain. V lost 2 bases to trimming and J lost 3 bases, with 7 bases between them. This CDR3 is built from 13 residues. Per germline, CDR1 KGHSH and CDR2 LQKENI. CDR3 DNA sequence: TGTGCCAGCTCACCATCCCGGTACACTGAAGCTTTCTTT. Its translation: CASSPSRYTEAFF. Complete variable domain (other parts from reference TRBV18 and TRBJ1-1): NAGVMQNPRHLVRRRGQEARLRCSPMKGHSHVYWYRQLPEEGLKFMVYLQKENIIDESGMPKERFSAEFPKEGPSILRIQQVVRGDSAAYFCASSPSRYTEAFFGQGTRLTVV.

The V gene is TRBV6-1, the J gene TRBJ2-1, with 7 bases matching TRBD1. The CDR3 spans 13 residues. The germline V gene has CDR1 MNHNS and CDR2 SASEGT. The V segment lost 10 bases and the J segment 8 bases; nucleotides outside the gene matches: 11. The chain's CDR3 is CATDREGVYEQFF. CDR3 DNA: TGTGCCACCGACAGGGAAGGCGTATATGAGCAGTTCTTC.

The chain uses TRBV6-5 and TRBJ1-5, with 8 bases identical to TRBD1. V dropped 2 bases and J dropped 4; count of bases not matched to a gene: 4. The CDR3 has 15 amino acids. From germline, CDR1 is MNHEY and CDR2 SVGAGI. For the CDR3, the DNA is TGTGCCAGCAGTTACGGGACAGGTGAGAATCAGCCCCAGCATTTT. It is translated as CASSYGTGENQPQHF.